The rows below give T cell receptor beta chains drawn from one sample of a study of beta chain features in type 1 diabetes. Measured with immunoSEQ multiplex PCR; TCRdb has only the in-frame clones, and not every one. Here the sample spans 65,000 to 85,000 clones, around 49% being singletons. The specimen was central memory CD4+ T cells from blood. Receptor source: a young man with type 1 diabetes. The CDR3 runs from the conserved cysteine through the conserved F or W. D genes are given only for firm matches. Where a row states a size, it is once, few, many or the class of an expanded clone; other rows omit it.

>TRBV6-5|TRBJ1-2|once|NA
CASSYFGENYGYTF
TGTGCCAGCAGTTACTTCGGGGAAAACTATGGCTACACCTTC
>TRBV5-1|TRBJ2-3|NA|TRBD2
CASSITSGYADTQYF
TGCGCCAGCAGCATTACTAGCGGGTACGCAGATACGCAGTATTTT
>TRBV18|TRBJ2-7|few|TRBD1
CASSPLTGGSYEQYF
TGTGCCAGCTCACCACTGACAGGGGGTTCCTACGAGCAGTACTTC
>TRBV5-1|TRBJ2-7|few|NA
CASSFRGQQYF
TGCGCCAGCAGCTTCAGGGGTCAGCAGTACTTC
>TRBV2|TRBJ1-1|NA|NA
CASSDKGGDTEAFF
TGTGCCAGCAGTGATAAGGGGGGGGACACTGAAGCTTTCTTT
>TRBV6-5|TRBJ2-7|few|TRBD1
CASSKTGTDYEQYF
TGTGCCAGCAGCAAAACCGGGACAGATTACGAGCAGTACTTC
>TRBV30|TRBJ2-7|few|NA
CAWSGRWEQYF
TGTGCCTGGAGTGGTCGGTGGGAGCAGTACTTC
>TRBV30|TRBJ2-2|few|NA
CAWSLPGELFF
TGTGCCTGGAGCCTTCCCGGGGAGCTGTTTTTT
>TRBV5-1|TRBJ2-5|NA|TRBD2
CASSGPTSGGKETQYF
TGCGCCAGCAGCGGACCGACTAGCGGGGGTAAAGAGACCCAGTACTTC
>TRBV27|TRBJ2-5|NA|NA
CASRSLALQETQYF
TGTGCCAGCAGATCCCTAGCCCTACAAGAGACCCAGTACTTC
>TRBV15|TRBJ2-7|few|TRBD2
CATSRVGTSVGEQYF
TGTGCCACCAGCAGAGTAGGGACTAGCGTGGGCGAGCAGTACTTC
>TRBV7-2|TRBJ2-7|few|TRBD1
CASSPTGYEQYF
TGTGCCAGCAGCCCGACAGGGTACGAGCAGTACTTC
>TRBV30|TRBJ1-6|NA|NA
CAWKGEGPNSPLHF
TGTGCCTGGAAGGGGGAAGGGCCTAATTCACCCCTCCACTTT
>TRBV6-1|TRBJ2-3|NA|NA
CASSERAGSTDTQYF
TGTGCCAGCAGTGAACGGGCGGGTTCCACAGATACGCAGTATTTT
>TRBV5-6|TRBJ2-7|NA|NA
CASSSTASYEQYF
TGTGCCAGCAGCTCGACTGCTTCCTACGAGCAGTACTTC
>TRBV7-2|TRBJ2-5|few|TRBD2
CASSGGTSGIWETQYF
TGTGCCAGCAGCGGCGGGACTAGCGGGATTTGGGAGACCCAGTACTTC
>TRBV12-5|TRBJ2-3|NA|TRBD2
CASGLLRLAGGSTDTQYF
TGTGCTAGTGGTTTGCTCCGGCTAGCGGGGGGTAGCACAGATACGCAGTATTTT
>TRBV5-1|TRBJ2-5|NA|TRBD2
CASSLASVTSGRGETQYF
TGCGCCAGCAGCCTTGCTTCCGTGACTAGCGGTAGGGGGGAGACCCAGTACTTC
>TRBV19|TRBJ2-2|NA|TRBD2
CASSIVAGDTGELFF
TGTGCCAGTAGTATAGTAGCGGGAGACACCGGGGAGCTGTTTTTT
>TRBV18|TRBJ2-5|NA|NA
CASSRSAAETQYF
TGTGCCAGCTCACGTTCCGCGGCCGAGACCCAGTACTTC
>TRBV29-1|TRBJ2-4|few|NA
CSVGDWKNIQYF
TGCAGCGTTGGGGACTGGAAAAACATTCAGTACTTC
>TRBV11-2|TRBJ2-5|NA|NA
CASSLVEETQYF
TGTGCCAGCAGCTTAGTGGAGGAGACCCAGTACTTC
>TRBV7-2|TRBJ2-7|few|TRBD2
CASSLGSGRVPYEQYF
TGTGCCAGCAGCTTAGGGAGCGGGAGAGTCCCCTACGAGCAGTACTTC
>TRBV10-3|TRBJ1-4|once|NA
CASGGATNEKLFF
TGTGCCTCGGGGGGAGCAACTAATGAAAAACTGTTTTTT
>TRBV5-4|TRBJ2-5|NA|NA
CASSLFRGETQYF
TGTGCCAGCAGTCTGTTCAGGGGGGAGACCCAATACTTC
>TRBV6-6|TRBJ2-2|NA|TRBD2
CASRTSGRVYTGELFF
TGTGCCAGCCGGACTAGCGGGAGAGTTTACACCGGGGAGCTGTTTTTT
>TRBV5-1|TRBJ2-3|NA|NA
CASSFGRGSLDTQYF
TGCGCCAGCAGCTTCGGCAGGGGTTCGTTGGATACGCAGTATTTT
>TRBV5-1|TRBJ2-3|NA|NA
CASSLLGATDTQYF
TGCGCCAGCAGCTTACTGGGGGCGACAGATACGCAGTATTTT
>TRBV21-1|TRBJ1-5|NA|NA
CASSTGGSGNQPQHF
TGTGCCAGCAGCACGGGGGGCTCGGGGAATCAGCCCCAGCATTTT
>TRBV27|TRBJ1-5|NA|NA
CASSLQIDQPQHF
TGTGCCAGCAGTTTACAGATTGATCAGCCCCAGCATTTT
>TRBV28|TRBJ2-3|NA|TRBD2
CASKRDSSTDTQYF
TGTGCCAGTAAGCGGGACTCTAGCACAGATACGCAGTATTTT
>TRBV10-3|TRBJ2-7|NA|TRBD1
CAIGQDYEQYF
TGTGCCATCGGACAGGACTACGAGCAGTACTTC
>TRBV7-9|TRBJ2-3|few|TRBD2
CASSQTGTSGTDTQYF
TGTGCCAGCAGCCAAACCGGGACTAGCGGCACAGATACGCAGTATTTT
>TRBV19|TRBJ2-2|NA|TRBD2
CASSTGTSGRTGELFF
TGTGCCAGTAGTACCGGGACTAGCGGGAGGACCGGGGAGCTGTTTTTT
>TRBV30|TRBJ2-2|NA|NA
CAWSVQLVDTGELFF
TGTGCCTGGAGTGTACAACTAGTCGACACCGGGGAGCTGTTTTTT
>TRBV18|TRBJ1-4|NA|NA
CASSPGSDEKLFF
TGTGCCAGCTCACCCGGGAGCGATGAAAAACTGTTTTTT
>TRBV6-6|TRBJ1-1|few|NA
CASSTPGTLPTEAFF
TGTGCCAGCAGTACGCCCGGGACACTGCCCACTGAAGCTTTCTTT
>TRBV5-1|TRBJ1-3|NA|NA
CASSLGTASGNTIYF
TGCGCCAGCAGCTTGGGGACAGCCTCTGGAAACACCATATATTTT
>TRBV10-2|TRBJ2-7|NA|TRBD1
CASSAWGQAGDEQYF
TGCGCCAGCAGTGCCTGGGGACAGGCCGGAGACGAGCAGTACTTC
>TRBV5-1|TRBJ2-1|few|TRBD2
CASSLAGGGANEQFF
TGCGCCAGCAGCTTGGCCGGCGGGGGGGCCAATGAGCAGTTCTTC
>TRBV4-2|TRBJ1-1|few|TRBD1
CASSQEVVRTGGEAFF
TGTGCCAGCAGCCAAGAGGTTGTTCGGACAGGGGGTGAAGCTTTCTTT
>TRBV29-1|TRBJ1-2|NA|NA
CSAHFIGVEYGYTF
TGCAGCGCACACTTCATAGGGGTTGAATATGGCTACACCTTC
>TRBV6-6|TRBJ2-3|once|TRBD2
CASSLTSGLTDTQYF
TGTGCCAGCAGTTTGACTAGCGGGCTGACAGATACGCAGTATTTT
>TRBV9|TRBJ1-6|NA|TRBD1
CASSTQGEDSPLHF
TGTGCCAGCAGCACCCAGGGGGAAGATTCACCCCTCCACTTT
>TRBV7-9|TRBJ2-3|few|NA
CASSPRSDTQYF
TGTGCCAGCAGCCCCCGGTCGGATACGCAGTATTTT
>TRBV4-1|TRBJ2-1|NA|TRBD2
CASSQPGLAIHEQFF
TGCGCCAGCAGCCAACCGGGACTAGCTATCCATGAGCAGTTCTTC
>TRBV7-9|TRBJ1-2|few|NA
CASSLARDNYGYTF
TGTGCCAGCAGCTTAGCGCGGGACAACTATGGCTACACCTTC
>TRBV6-7|TRBJ1-2|NA|NA
CASSAGPVF
TGTGCCAGCTCCGCGGGCCCCGTTTTC
>TRBV2|TRBJ2-1|NA|TRBD1
CASSEDRGPSYNEQFF
TGTGCCAGCAGTGAAGACAGGGGCCCATCCTACAATGAGCAGTTCTTC
>TRBV10-1|TRBJ2-7|NA|TRBD1
CATVTGVISHEQYF
TGCGCCACCGTAACAGGGGTTATTTCCCACGAGCAGTACTTC
>TRBV9|TRBJ2-7|few|TRBD1
CASTTLGHRGVKDYEQYF
TGTGCCAGCACAACACTAGGACACAGGGGAGTCAAGGACTACGAGCAGTACTTC
>TRBV19|TRBJ2-1|NA|NA
CASTPSVSSYNEQFF
TGTGCCAGTACCCCTAGCGTGAGCTCCTACAATGAGCAGTTCTTC
>TRBV28|TRBJ1-6|NA|NA
CASSSPRSYNSPLHF
TGTGCCAGCAGTTCCCCCCGTTCCTATAATTCACCCCTCCACTTT
>TRBV5-4|TRBJ2-5|NA|TRBD2
CASSLPPHTGTTEETQYF
TGTGCCAGCAGCCTCCCTCCTCATACCGGGACTACCGAAGAGACCCAGTACTTC
>TRBV27|TRBJ1-2|few|TRBD1
CASSPQGVYYGYTF
TGTGCCAGCAGCCCACAGGGGGTATATTATGGCTACACCTTC